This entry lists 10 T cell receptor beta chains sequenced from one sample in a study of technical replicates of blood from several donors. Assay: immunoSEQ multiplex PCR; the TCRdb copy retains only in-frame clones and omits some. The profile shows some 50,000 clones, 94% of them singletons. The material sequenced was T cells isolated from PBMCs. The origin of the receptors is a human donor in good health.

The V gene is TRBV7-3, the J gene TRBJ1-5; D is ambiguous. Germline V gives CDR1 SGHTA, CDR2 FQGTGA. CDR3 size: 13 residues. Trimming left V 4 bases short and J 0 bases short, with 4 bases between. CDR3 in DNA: TGTGCCAGCAGCTATAATAGCAATCAGCCCCAGCATTTT. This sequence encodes CASSYNSNQPQHF.

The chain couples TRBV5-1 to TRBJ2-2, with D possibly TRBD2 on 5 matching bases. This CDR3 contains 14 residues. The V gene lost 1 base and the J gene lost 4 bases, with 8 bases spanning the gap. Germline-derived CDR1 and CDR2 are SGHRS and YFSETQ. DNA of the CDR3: TGCGCCAGCAGCTTGTTTGGGAGCACCGGGGAGCTGTTTTTT. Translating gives CASSLFGSTGELFF.

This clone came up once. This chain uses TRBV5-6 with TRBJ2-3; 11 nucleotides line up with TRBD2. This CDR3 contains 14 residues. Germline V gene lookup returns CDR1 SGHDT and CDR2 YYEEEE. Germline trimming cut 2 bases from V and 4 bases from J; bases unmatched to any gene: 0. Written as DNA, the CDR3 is TGTGCCAGCAGCTTTAGCGGGGGGGCAGATACGCAGTATTTT. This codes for CASSFSGGADTQYF.

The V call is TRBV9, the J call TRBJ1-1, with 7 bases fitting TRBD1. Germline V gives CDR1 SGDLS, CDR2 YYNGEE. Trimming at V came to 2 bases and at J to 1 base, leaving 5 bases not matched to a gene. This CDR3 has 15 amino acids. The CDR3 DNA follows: TGTGCCAGCAGCGTCGAGACAGGGAAGAACACTGAAGCTTTCTTT. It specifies CASSVETGKNTEAFF.

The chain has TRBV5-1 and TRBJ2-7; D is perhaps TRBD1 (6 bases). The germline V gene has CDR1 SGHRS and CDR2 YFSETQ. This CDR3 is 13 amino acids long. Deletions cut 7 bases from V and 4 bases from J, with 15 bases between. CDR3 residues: CASGTRGSYEQYF. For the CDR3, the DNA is TGCGCCAGCGGGACCAGGGGTTCTTACGAGCAGTACTTC.

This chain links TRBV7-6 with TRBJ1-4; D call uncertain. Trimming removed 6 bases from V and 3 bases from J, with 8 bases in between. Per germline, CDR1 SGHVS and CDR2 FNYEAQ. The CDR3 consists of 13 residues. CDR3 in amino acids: CASRPGANEKLFF. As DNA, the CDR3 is TGTGCCAGCAGGCCGGGAGCTAATGAAAAACTGTTTTTT.

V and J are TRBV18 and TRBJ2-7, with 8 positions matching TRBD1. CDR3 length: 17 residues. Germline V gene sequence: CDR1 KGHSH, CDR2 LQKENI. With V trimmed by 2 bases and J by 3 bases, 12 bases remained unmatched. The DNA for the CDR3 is TGTGCCAGCTCACCATACTCTGCACAGGGGGGCTACTACGAGCAGTACTTC. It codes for CASSPYSAQGGYYEQYF.

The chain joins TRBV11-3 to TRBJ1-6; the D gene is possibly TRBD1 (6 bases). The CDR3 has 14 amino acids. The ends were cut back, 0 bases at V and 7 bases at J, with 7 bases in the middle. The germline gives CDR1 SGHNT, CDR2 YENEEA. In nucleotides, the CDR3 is TGTGCCAGCAGCTTAGACAGGGGCAATTCACCCCTCCACTTT. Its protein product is CASSLDRGNSPLHF. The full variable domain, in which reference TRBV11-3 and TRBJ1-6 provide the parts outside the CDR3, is EAGVVQSPRYKIIEKKQPVAFWCNPISGHNTLYWYLQNLGQGPELLIRYENEEAVDDSQLPKDRFSAERLKGVDSTLKIQPAELGDSAVYLCASSLDRGNSPLHFGNGTRLTVT.

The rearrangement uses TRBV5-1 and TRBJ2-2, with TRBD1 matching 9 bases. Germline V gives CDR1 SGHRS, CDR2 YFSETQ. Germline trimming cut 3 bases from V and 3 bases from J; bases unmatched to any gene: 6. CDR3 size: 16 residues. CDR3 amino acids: CASSSTTGGHTGELFF. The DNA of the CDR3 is TGCGCCAGCAGCTCTACGACAGGGGGACACACCGGGGAGCTGTTTTTT. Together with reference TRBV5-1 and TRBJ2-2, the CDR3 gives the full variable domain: KAGVTQTPRYLIKTRGQQVTLSCSPISGHRSVSWYQQTPGQGLQFLFEYFSETQRNKGNFPGRFSGRQFSNSRSEMNVSTLELGDSALYLCASSSTTGGHTGELFFGEGSRLTVL.

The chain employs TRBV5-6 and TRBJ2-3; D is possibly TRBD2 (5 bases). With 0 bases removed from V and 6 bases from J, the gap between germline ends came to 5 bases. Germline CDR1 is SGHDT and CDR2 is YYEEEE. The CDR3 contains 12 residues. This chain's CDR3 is CASSLAGDTQYF. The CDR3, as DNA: TGTGCCAGCAGCTTGGCGGGGGATACGCAGTATTTT.